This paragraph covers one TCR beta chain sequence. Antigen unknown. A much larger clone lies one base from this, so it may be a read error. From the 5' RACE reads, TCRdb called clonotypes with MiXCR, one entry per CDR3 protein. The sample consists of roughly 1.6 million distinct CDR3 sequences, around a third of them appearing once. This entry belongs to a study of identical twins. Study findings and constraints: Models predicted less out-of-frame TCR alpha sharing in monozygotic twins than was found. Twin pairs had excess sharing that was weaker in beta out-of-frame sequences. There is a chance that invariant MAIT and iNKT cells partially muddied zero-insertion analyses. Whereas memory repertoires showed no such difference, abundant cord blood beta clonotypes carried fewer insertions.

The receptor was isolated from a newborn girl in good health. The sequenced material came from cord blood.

CDR3 amino acids: CASGLTGPYNEQFF. The DNA for the CDR3 is TGTGCTAGTGGTTTGACCGGGCCTTACAATGAGCAGTTCTTC. V gene TRBV12-5 combines with J gene TRBJ2-1; D gene ambiguous. Germline V CDR1 and CDR2: LGHNT, FRNRAP. The CDR3 contains 14 residues. The ends were cut back, 2 bases at V and 4 bases at J, with 9 bases in the middle.